This TCR beta chain was captured by sequencing in a study of CD8 T cells in Susac syndrome. Blood CD8+ and CD4+ T cells underwent high-throughput TCR beta sequencing. Roughly 0.45 to 1 ug RNA was reverse transcribed with random hexamers. MiXCR, run by TCRdb on the immunoSEQ multiplex PCR reads, gives a single entry per CDR3 protein. The sample yields just over 150,000 distinct CDR3 sequences, 90% to 95% seen once. This clonotype was seen a single time. Germline lookup yields CDR1 LGHDT and CDR2 YNNKEL (reference sequence). This CDR3 contains 13 residues. Trimming took 0 bases from V and 8 from J, leaving 8 bases between them.

The sequence derives from a human donor with multiple sclerosis. This chain links TRBV3-1 with TRBJ2-1; D not certain. Sequenced input: CD8+ T cells from PBMCs. CDR3 nucleotides: TGTGCCAGCAGCCAAGATTTCCCCGATGAGCAGTTCTTC. Translating it yields CASSQDFPDEQFF.